A single sample gave rise to the 21 T cell receptor beta chains below, sequenced in a study of T-cell reconstitution after alpha-beta-depleted transplantation in children. Construction of the TCRbeta library involved unique molecular identifiers. TCRdb reanalysed the PCR reads using MiXCR and keeps one entry per CDR3 protein. The repertoire includes fewer than 85,000 distinct CDR3 sequences, around 14% of them detected once, and roughly 30% sits in the top ten. The source was PBMCs, mostly from graft donor cells, collected 180 days after TCRalphabeta/CD19-depleted stem cell transplant. Source of these receptors: a male patient between 2 and 10 years old who had a stem cell transplant for acute lymphoblastic leukemia, so the T cells may come from the graft donor.

The chain carries TRBV7-2 and TRBJ1-1, with a tentative D call TRBD1 (6 bases). The CDR3 sequence is 14 residues long. CDR1 and CDR2 (germline): SGHTA, FQGNSA. The V end was cut by 5 bases, the J end by 5 bases, with 15 bases between. Here the CDR3 DNA reads TGTGCCAGCAGCGTTAACAGGGTAAAGACTGAAGCTTTCTTT. Translating gives CASSVNRVKTEAFF.

The chain links TRBV10-3 to TRBJ2-6; D gene uncertain. V lost 2 bases and J 0 bases, leaving 5 bases between the germline ends. Germline CDR1 ENHRY, CDR2 SYGVKD. The CDR3 contains 15 residues. This chain's CDR3 is CAISERSSGANVLTF. The CDR3 DNA is TGTGCCATCAGTGAGAGGAGCTCTGGGGCCAACGTCCTGACTTTC.

This chain connects TRBV4-2 to TRBJ2-1; perhaps TRBD2 as D (6 bases). Germline lookup yields CDR1 LGHNA and CDR2 YNFKEQ. The V and J ends lost 0 bases and 4 bases respectively, with 16 bases between them. This CDR3 has 17 amino acids. CDR3 region: CASSQDLGHGTYNEQFF. The CDR3 bases are TGTGCCAGCAGCCAAGATTTGGGCCACGGGACTTACAATGAGCAGTTCTTC.

This clonotype was seen many times. The chain uses TRBV6-5 and TRBJ2-5; 7 bases match TRBD1. CDR3 size: 13 residues. After removal of 4 bases from V and 5 bases from J, the junction contained 4 bases not matched to a gene. Germline CDR1 MNHEY, CDR2 SVGAGI. The CDR3 loop is CASSFRGLETQYF. CDR3 nucleotides: TGTGCCAGCAGTTTTAGGGGGCTTGAGACCCAGTACTTC.

The chain uses TRBV7-2 and TRBJ2-7; no firm D call. The germline V gene has CDR1 SGHTA and CDR2 FQGNSA. This CDR3 is 13 amino acids long. The V end was cut by 0 bases, the J end by 3 bases, with 6 bases between. The CDR3 DNA is TGTGCCAGCAGCTTAGCCGTTTACTACGAGCAGTACTTC. Protein: CASSLAVYYEQYF.

The chain uses TRBV9 and TRBJ2-1; 11 bases match TRBD2. The CDR3 has 16 amino acids. With V trimmed by 4 bases and J by 9 bases, 12 bases remained unmatched. Germline V CDR1 and CDR2: SGDLS, YYNGEE. The CDR3, as DNA: TGTGCCAGCAGCTCCGCGATGCTAGCGGGAGGCAGTGAGCAGTTCTTC. It yields the protein CASSSAMLAGGSEQFF.

The chain employs TRBV19 and TRBJ1-1; 10 bases match TRBD1. Losses at the gene ends were 11 bases for V and 4 bases for J; bases not matched to a gene: 7. Germline V lookup: CDR1 LNHDA, CDR2 SQIVND (reference sequence). CDR3 length: 13 amino acids. CDR3 sequence reads: CASTRQGATEAFF. DNA of the CDR3: TGTGCCTCCACCAGACAGGGGGCCACTGAAGCTTTCTTT.

This clonotype was observed at least ten times. This chain uses TRBV9 with TRBJ1-5; D may be TRBD1 (6 bases). The CDR3 covers 15 residues. Between the trimmed V and J ends, which lost 3 bases and 0 bases, there was a span of 10 bases. Germline loops: CDR1 SGDLS, CDR2 YYNGEE. The CDR3: CASSEGGGSNQPQHF. In nucleotides, the CDR3 is TGTGCCAGCAGCGAGGGAGGGGGTAGCAATCAGCCCCAGCATTTT.

The J gene is TRBJ1-1, the V gene TRBV12-3 or TRBV12-4; 7 bases are shared with TRBD1. This CDR3 comprises 13 residues. V was clipped by 8 bases and J by 7 bases; unmatched bases: 10. In DNA form, the CDR3 reads TGTGCCAGCCAGGGGGGCAAGGGGAGTGAAGCTTTCTTT. Its protein is CASQGGKGSEAFF.

This clonotype was observed a handful of times. The chain has TRBV20-1 and TRBJ1-2, with a weak D call TRBD1 (5 bases). Germline V lookup: CDR1 DFQATT, CDR2 SNEGSKA (reference sequence). V was clipped by 8 bases and J by 6 bases, with 13 bases between them. The CDR3 spans 11 residues. CDR3: CSSFGTHGYTF. In DNA, the CDR3 is TGCAGTTCCTTCGGGACCCATGGCTACACCTTC.

Only a few counts were recorded for this clonotype. V usage is TRBV12-3 or TRBV12-4 and J usage is TRBJ1-5; D unclear. The CDR3 extends over 15 amino acids. V was pared by 1 base and J by 2 bases, with 9 bases between. The CDR3 spells CASSLGGKGNQPQHF. The CDR3 DNA follows: TGTGCCAGCAGTTTAGGAGGGAAGGGCAATCAGCCCCAGCATTTT.

There are a few counts of this clonotype. V and J are TRBV5-5 and TRBJ2-7; possibly TRBD2 for D (6 bases). The CDR3 has 13 residues. Germline V gene sequence: CDR1 SGHKS, CDR2 YYEKEE (reference sequence). The V end was cut by 4 bases, the J end by 3 bases, with 11 bases between. The CDR3 region has the DNA TGTGCCAGCAGCCCTAGACTAGTCTACGAGCAGTACTTC. Protein product: CASSPRLVYEQYF.

Only a few counts were recorded for this clonotype. The chain combines TRBV12-3 or TRBV12-4 with TRBJ1-2; a weak D match, TRBD1 (5 bases). V was clipped by 6 bases and J by 0 bases, with 11 bases between them. This CDR3 has 14 amino acids. CDR3: CASSWGRPNYGYTF. CDR3 nucleotides: TGTGCCAGCAGCTGGGGACGGCCTAACTATGGCTACACCTTC.

This clonotype has only a few counts. This chain joins TRBV20-1 and TRBJ2-2; TRBD1 aligns across 8 bases. The CDR3 totals 14 residues. Trimming removed 5 bases from V and 1 base from J; junction bases left unmatched: 3. Germline CDR1 DFQATT, CDR2 SNEGSKA (reference sequence). CDR3 bases: TGCAGTGCTTTTGGACAGGGGAACACCGGGGAGCTGTTTTTT. This sequence encodes CSAFGQGNTGELFF.

This CDR3 is CASSLRQGDEKLFF. The CDR3 nucleotides read TGTGCCAGCAGTTTGCGACAGGGGGATGAAAAACTGTTTTTT. The V and J genes are TRBV6-5 and TRBJ1-4; 9 bases agree with TRBD1. With 4 bases clipped from V and 6 bases from J, the junction kept 3 bases outside the gene matches. The CDR3 runs 14 residues. Germline loops: CDR1 MNHEY, CDR2 SVGAGI.

This clonotype appeared a few times. This chain connects TRBV4-3 to TRBJ1-2; no firm D call. V was cut by 4 bases and J by 5 bases, with 14 bases left in between. Germline V gene lookup returns CDR1 LGHNA and CDR2 YSLEER. This CDR3 region has 14 residues. Here the CDR3 reads CASSPYTDFYGYTF. DNA for the CDR3: TGCGCCAGCAGCCCATACACGGACTTTTATGGCTACACCTTC.

By share, this clonotype counts as medium-sized. This chain connects TRBV7-9 to TRBJ2-7; D gene uncertain. Germline CDR1 is SEHNR and CDR2 is FQNEAQ (reference sequence). V was clipped by 4 bases and J by 2 bases, with 15 bases between them. This CDR3 spans 15 amino acids. The CDR3 coding sequence is TGTGCCAGCAGCTCCCCCTTGAGCGCCGCCTACGAGCAGTACTTC. Translation: CASSSPLSAAYEQYF.

This clonotype was counted between two and nine times. The chain combines TRBV7-2 with TRBJ2-7; D not resolved. Germline V gene lookup returns CDR1 SGHTA and CDR2 FQGNSA. V lost 0 bases to trimming and J lost 2 bases, with 5 bases between them. This CDR3 is 13 amino acids long. For the CDR3, the DNA is TGTGCCAGCAGCTTAGCCAGGACCTACGAGCAGTACTTC. Its translation is CASSLARTYEQYF.

This clonotype was observed a few times. The chain's CDR3 is CASSLSTEPYYGYTF. CDR3 coding DNA: TGTGCCAGCAGCTTATCGACTGAGCCTTACTATGGCTACACCTTC. This chain connects TRBV7-2 to TRBJ1-2, with unresolved D. Trimming took off 2 bases at V and 3 bases at J, with 13 bases between the two ends. Germline V lookup: CDR1 SGHTA, CDR2 FQGNSA. This CDR3 region has 15 residues.

The chain couples TRBV6-5 to TRBJ1-6; a possible D gene is TRBD1 (5 bases). The CDR3 covers 16 residues. Germline assignment: CDR1 MNHEY and CDR2 SVGAGI. Trimming stripped 2 bases from V and 9 bases from J, with 17 bases between. In nucleotides, the CDR3 is TGTGCCAGCAGTTACGGGGCCAGCGCGGGCCTTTCACCCCTCCACTTT. Its protein product is CASSYGASAGLSPLHF.

The chain has TRBV10-3 and TRBJ2-6, with a weak D call TRBD1 (6 bases). V lost 6 bases and J 5 bases, leaving 8 bases between the germline ends. CDR1 and CDR2 (germline): ENHRY, SYGVKD. This CDR3 has 13 amino acids. The CDR3 sequence: CAISQGRANVLTF. The DNA of the CDR3 is TGTGCCATCAGCCAGGGGAGGGCCAACGTCCTGACTTTC.